These T cell receptor beta chains were read from a single sample in a study of T cell repertoires in cytomegalovirus infection. MiXCR, run by TCRdb on the reads, gives a single entry per CDR3 protein. The sample has about 110,000 distinct CDR3 sequences, roughly two fifths seen once. Their antigens remain unidentified. Material: CD8+ T cells from cultured PBMCs, obtained from culture after CMV antigen stimulation. The receptors were sampled from a human donor in good health (CMV status not recorded). Some clones in this sample may be carry-over from other donors' samples. The CDR3 runs from the conserved cysteine through the conserved F or W. The D gene is left open where the match is weak. Size is stated for part of the rows, as once, few or many counts, or as a class when the clone is expanded.

d_gene,abundance,j_gene,v_gene,CDR3nt,CDR3aa
TRBD2,.,TRBJ2-5,TRBV7-2,TGTGCCAGCAGCCTTAACCGACTAGCGGGGGAGGAGACCCAGTACTTC,CASSLNRLAGEETQYF
.,.,TRBJ2-2,TRBV6-6,TGTGCCAGCAGTTACAATGGGGCCGGGGAGCTGTTTTTT,CASSYNGAGELFF
.,.,TRBJ2-1,TRBV6-8,TGTGCCAGCAGTTTACAGGAGCAAGTCTACAATGAGCAGTTCTTC,CASSLQEQVYNEQFF
.,.,TRBJ2-7,TRBV7-8,TGTGCCAGCAGCTTAGACTTCTACGAGCAGTACTTC,CASSLDFYEQYF
TRBD2,few,TRBJ2-5,TRBV7-2,TGTGCCAGCAGTCGTAGCGGGGTAGGAGGCCGAGAGACCCAGTACTTC,CASSRSGVGGRETQYF
TRBD1,few,TRBJ1-4,TRBV7-6,TGTGCCAGCAGCTTGGGGACAGCTGCAACTAATGAAAAACTGTTTTTT,CASSLGTAATNEKLFF
.,many,TRBJ2-2,TRBV7-2,TGTGCCAGCAGCCCGGGCTCGAACACCGGGGAGCTGTTTTTT,CASSPGSNTGELFF
.,.,TRBJ2-2,TRBV7-3,TGTGCCAGCAGCTTACTCGGTCCCACTGCTGCCACGAACACCGGGGAGCTGTTTTTT,CASSLLGPTAATNTGELFF
TRBD1,.,TRBJ1-2,TRBV24-1,TGTGCCACCCAGGGACAGGGCATAAACTATGGCTACACCTTC,CATQGQGINYGYTF
TRBD1,few,TRBJ1-2,TRBV7-6,TGTGCCAGCAGCTATGGACAGGGGGCTTTCGATGGCTACACCTTC,CASSYGQGAFDGYTF
.,few,TRBJ1-1,TRBV7-3,TGTGCCAGCAGCTTAGGCGGGGTGAACACTGAAGCTTTCTTT,CASSLGGVNTEAFF
TRBD2,.,TRBJ2-1,TRBV9,TGTGCCAGCAACTTAGCGGGGGTCTCCTACAATGAGCAGTTCTTC,CASNLAGVSYNEQFF
.,.,TRBJ2-1,TRBV24-1,TGTGCCACCAGTGATTTTGGGGGCCTTGAGCAGTTCTTC,CATSDFGGLEQFF
.,few,TRBJ2-7,TRBV7-9,TGTGCCACCTATCCGGGGGGCTTGTACTTC,CATYPGGLYF
.,.,TRBJ1-1,TRBV10-2,TGCGCCAGCGCTGGCGGGAACACTGAAGCTTTCTTT,CASAGGNTEAFF
.,few,TRBJ1-5,TRBV12-3/TRBV12-4,TGTGCCAGCACCTCAGGGGATCAGCCCCAGCATTTT,CASTSGDQPQHF
.,few,TRBJ2-7,TRBV12-5,TGTGCTAGTGGTTTGGGGCTTGGTGCCTACGAGCAGTACTTC,CASGLGLGAYEQYF
.,.,TRBJ2-2,TRBV12-3/TRBV12-4,TGTGCCAGCAGTTTCCTAAGAGTTGCCACCGGGGAGCTGTTTTTT,CASSFLRVATGELFF
TRBD2,many,TRBJ2-1,TRBV4-1,TGCGCCAGCAGCCAACTAGCGGGGGGGCGTTCTGAGCAGTTCTTC,CASSQLAGGRSEQFF
.,many,TRBJ2-1,TRBV7-6,TGTGCCAGCAGCTTAGGGGACATTTTGTACAATGAGCAGTTCTTC,CASSLGDILYNEQFF
TRBD1,.,TRBJ1-2,TRBV19,TGTGCCAGTAGTTCCCCGGACAGGGGTCATGGCTACACCTTC,CASSSPDRGHGYTF
.,.,TRBJ1-2,TRBV7-2,TGTGCCAGCAGCTCCACTGGGCAGTTTAACTATGGCTACACCTTC,CASSSTGQFNYGYTF
TRBD1,few,TRBJ1-1,TRBV10-3,TGTGCCATCAGGGGCACGGGACAGATGAACACTGAAGCTTTCTTT,CAIRGTGQMNTEAFF
.,few,TRBJ1-4,TRBV12-5,TGTGCTAGTGGTTTGACATCAACTAATGAAAAACTGTTTTTT,CASGLTSTNEKLFF
.,.,TRBJ2-1,TRBV9,TGTGCCAGCAGCGTAGATAGGGTAGGAGACAATGAGCAGTTCTTC,CASSVDRVGDNEQFF
TRBD2,few,TRBJ2-1,TRBV7-4,TGTGCCAGCAGCTTACTAGCGGGCGCGAACAATGAGCAGTTCTTC,CASSLLAGANNEQFF
.,.,TRBJ2-7,TRBV7-6,TGTGCCAGCAGCCAACCGGGACAAATCTACGAGCAGTACTTC,CASSQPGQIYEQYF
.,once,TRBJ1-1,TRBV4-1,TGCGCCAGCAGCCAGACGCAGAACACTGAAGCTTTCTTT,CASSQTQNTEAFF
.,few,TRBJ2-1,TRBV6-1,TGTGCCAGCAGTGGAGGCCCCCGACAGGCGGTTTACAATGAGCAGTTCTTC,CASSGGPRQAVYNEQFF
TRBD1,.,TRBJ1-1,TRBV5-4,TGTGCCAGCAGCTCAAGGACAGGGGGATACACTGAAGCTTTCTTT,CASSSRTGGYTEAFF
.,few,TRBJ1-1,TRBV7-6,TGTGCCAGCAGCTCGGACAAGAACACTGAAGCTTTCTTT,CASSSDKNTEAFF
.,.,TRBJ2-5,TRBV30,TGTGCCTGGTCGGACGGGACCCGGGAGACCCAGTACTTC,CAWSDGTRETQYF
TRBD2,few,TRBJ2-1,TRBV29-1,TGCAGCGTTGAACCCGGGACTAGCGACTACAATGAGCAGTTCTTC,CSVEPGTSDYNEQFF
.,few,TRBJ2-1,TRBV7-6,TGTGCCAGCAGTTCGGCCGGCGGGACACGGACTCAGCAACCCCGTAGTTCCTTCTACAATGAGCAGTTCTTC,CASSSAGGTRTQQPRSSFYNEQFF
.,few,TRBJ1-5,TRBV5-4,TGTGCCAGCAGCAAGGGGGGGAATCAGCCCCAGCATTTT,CASSKGGNQPQHF
TRBD1,few,TRBJ1-1,TRBV5-6,TGTGCCAGCAGCCAAACCGGACGAGGGGGCGGGACTGAAGCTTTCTTT,CASSQTGRGGGTEAFF
.,.,TRBJ2-3,TRBV7-9,TGTGCCAGCAGCTTACGTCCAGATACGCAGTATTTT,CASSLRPDTQYF
.,few,TRBJ1-4,TRBV15,TGTGCCACCAGCAGAGACAGGGGAAATGAAAAACTGTTTTTT,CATSRDRGNEKLFF
TRBD2,few,TRBJ2-7,TRBV7-4,TGTGCCAGCAGCTTTGAGGGACTAGCGGAATACGAGCAGTACTTC,CASSFEGLAEYEQYF
.,.,TRBJ2-2,TRBV19,TGTGCCAGTAGTCCGACAGGAATGAACACCGGGGAGCTGTTTTTT,CASSPTGMNTGELFF
TRBD2,.,TRBJ2-3,TRBV7-2,TGTGCCAGCAGCTTGGGACTAGCGGGGGCCACAGATACGCAGTATTTT,CASSLGLAGATDTQYF
.,many,TRBJ2-6,TRBV6-5,TGTGCCAGCAGTTACTCGCAGCTCCGAATGACTTCTGGGGCCAACGTCCTGACTTTC,CASSYSQLRMTSGANVLTF
TRBD2,.,TRBJ2-1,TRBV10-3,TGTGCCATCAGTGCCCTAGCGGGGGTAAACAATGAGCAGTTCTTC,CAISALAGVNNEQFF
.,few,TRBJ2-3,TRBV30,TGTGCCTGGAGTTTGACTGGCCCCACAGATACGCAGTATTTT,CAWSLTGPTDTQYF
.,.,TRBJ2-7,TRBV6-5,TGTGCCAGCAGTCCCGGGACCTACGAGCAGTACTTC,CASSPGTYEQYF
TRBD1,few,TRBJ1-2,TRBV7-6,TGTGCCAGCAGCTTAGGGAAGCAGGGGGATGGCTACACCTTC,CASSLGKQGDGYTF
TRBD1,few,TRBJ1-6,TRBV4-1,TGCGCCAGCAGCCAAGATGGGACAGGGTTCAATTCACCCCTCCACTTT,CASSQDGTGFNSPLHF
TRBD2,few,TRBJ2-1,TRBV7-3,TGTGCCAGCAGCTGGGGTACGGGGGGGTACAATGAGCAGTTCTTC,CASSWGTGGYNEQFF
TRBD1,few,TRBJ1-1,TRBV15,TGTGCCACCAGCAGCGACCCTGACAGGGGGATCTGGGACACTGAAGCTTTCTTT,CATSSDPDRGIWDTEAFF
.,.,TRBJ1-2,TRBV7-9,TGTGCCAGCAGCTCTGACGCTGCCTATGGCTACACCTTC,CASSSDAAYGYTF
TRBD1,.,TRBJ2-7,TRBV4-1,TGCGCCAGCAGCCAAGGGTCAGGGGGCGGCTACGAGCAGTACTTC,CASSQGSGGGYEQYF
.,.,TRBJ1-2,TRBV6-6,TGTGCCAGCAGTGATCCGGGGAGGGTAGATGGCTACACCTTC,CASSDPGRVDGYTF
.,.,TRBJ1-3,TRBV4-1,TGCGCCAGCAGCCAACTCGGGGGCGACGGGGGAAACACCATATATTTT,CASSQLGGDGGNTIYF
.,.,TRBJ2-2,TRBV5-1,TGCGCCAGCAGCTTAACCGGGGTGAACACCGGGGAGCTGTTTTTT,CASSLTGVNTGELFF
TRBD2,.,TRBJ2-3,TRBV4-2,TGTGCCAGTGCGGGAGGCCTCCCCGGAGATACGCAGTATTTT,CASAGGLPGDTQYF
TRBD2,.,TRBJ2-1,TRBV9,TGTGCCAGCAGCGTAGCTACTAGCGGGGGCGATGAGCAGTTCTTC,CASSVATSGGDEQFF
TRBD2,few,TRBJ2-3,TRBV7-6,TGTGCCAGCAGCCCCTGGGTCGGGGGGACGACAGATACGCAGTATTTT,CASSPWVGGTTDTQYF
.,.,TRBJ2-7,TRBV6-6,TGTGCCAGCAGTTTAGTTATCTACGAGCAGTACTTC,CASSLVIYEQYF
.,.,TRBJ2-3,TRBV6-1,TGTGCCAGCAGTGAATATCGAACTAGTCAGTATTTT,CASSEYRTSQYF
.,.,TRBJ1-1,TRBV24-1,TGTGCCACCAGTCCCACAGGTTTGAACACTGAAGCTTTCTTT,CATSPTGLNTEAFF